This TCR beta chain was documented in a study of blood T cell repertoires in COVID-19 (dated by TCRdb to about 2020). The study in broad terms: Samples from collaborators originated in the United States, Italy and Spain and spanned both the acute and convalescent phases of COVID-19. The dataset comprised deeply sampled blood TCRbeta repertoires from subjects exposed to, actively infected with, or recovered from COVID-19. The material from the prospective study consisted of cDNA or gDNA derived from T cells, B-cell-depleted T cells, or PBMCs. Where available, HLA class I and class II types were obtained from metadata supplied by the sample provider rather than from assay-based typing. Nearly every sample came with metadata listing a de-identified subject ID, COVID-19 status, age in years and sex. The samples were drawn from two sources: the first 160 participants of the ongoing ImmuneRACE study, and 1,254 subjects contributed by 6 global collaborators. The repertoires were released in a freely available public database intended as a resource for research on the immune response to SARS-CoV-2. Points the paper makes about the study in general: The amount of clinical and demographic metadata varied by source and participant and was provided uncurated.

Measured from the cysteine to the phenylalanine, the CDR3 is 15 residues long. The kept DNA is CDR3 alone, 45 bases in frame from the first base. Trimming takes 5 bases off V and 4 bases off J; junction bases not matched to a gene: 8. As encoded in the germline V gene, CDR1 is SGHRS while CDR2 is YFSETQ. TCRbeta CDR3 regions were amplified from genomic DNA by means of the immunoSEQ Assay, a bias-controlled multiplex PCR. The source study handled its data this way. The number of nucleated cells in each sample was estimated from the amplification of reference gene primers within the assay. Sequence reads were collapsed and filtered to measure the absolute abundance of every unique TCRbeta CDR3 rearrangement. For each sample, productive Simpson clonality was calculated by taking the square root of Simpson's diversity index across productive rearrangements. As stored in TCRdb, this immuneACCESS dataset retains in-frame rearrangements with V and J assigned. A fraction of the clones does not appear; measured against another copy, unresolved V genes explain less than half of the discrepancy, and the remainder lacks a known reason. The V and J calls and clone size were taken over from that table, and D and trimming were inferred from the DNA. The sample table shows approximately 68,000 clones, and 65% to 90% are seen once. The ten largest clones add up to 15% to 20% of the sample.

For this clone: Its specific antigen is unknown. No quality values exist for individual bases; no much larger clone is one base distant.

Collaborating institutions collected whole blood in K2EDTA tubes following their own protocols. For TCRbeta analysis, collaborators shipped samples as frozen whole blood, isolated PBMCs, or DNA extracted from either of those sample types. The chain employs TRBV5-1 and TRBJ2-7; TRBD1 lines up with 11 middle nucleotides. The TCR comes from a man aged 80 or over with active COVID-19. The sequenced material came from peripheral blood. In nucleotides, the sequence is TGCGCCAGCAGTATTGGGGGACAGGGGGGTTACGAGCAGTACTTC. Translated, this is CASSIGGQGGYEQYF.